The T cell receptor beta chain under discussion was sequenced for a study of blood T cell repertoires in COVID-19. Study-wide background: Nucleic acid was either cDNA or gDNA, and it came from T cells, B-cell-depleted T cells, or PBMCs.

The trim removed 2 bases at V and 6 bases at J, leaving 7 bases unmatched. CDR3 size: 15 residues. CDR1 is MNHNY, CDR2 SVGAGI, per germline (reference sequence). Sequencing used immunoSEQ multiplex PCR; TCRdb keeps in-frame clones, though not all of them. The sample lists some 170,000 clones, around 90% seen once, with about 3.9% in the top ten. The sequence came from a woman aged 55-69 years who had recovered from COVID-19. The V gene is TRBV6-6, the J gene TRBJ2-7; 10 positions agree with TRBD1. The sequencing sample was made of peripheral blood. CDR3 DNA sequence: TGTGCCAGCAGTTACGGAGTGACAGGGGGCTCCGAGCAGTACTTC. Encoded protein: CASSYGVTGGSEQYF.